A selection of T cell receptor beta chains follows, all from one sample in a study of blood T cell repertoires in COVID-19. Profiled with immunoSEQ multiplex PCR; TCRdb holds only in-frame clones, not every one. Of over 250,000 clones in the sample, 70% to 90% were seen once. Sequenced input: peripheral blood. The receptors were gathered from an older woman with acute or convalescent COVID-19. The CDR3 runs from the conserved cysteine through the conserved F or W. D genes are given only for firm matches. The listing skips clone size in some rows; elsewhere it reads once, few, many or a size class.

J	size	D	V	CDR3	DNA
TRBJ1-2	.	.	TRBV5-4	CASSWDMRRDYGYTF	TGTGCCAGCAGCTGGGATATGAGGAGGGACTATGGCTACACCTTC
TRBJ1-2	.	TRBD1	TRBV10-3	CASSLTGQSGYTF	TGTGCCTCAAGCCTAACGGGACAGAGTGGCTACACCTTC
TRBJ2-3	.	.	TRBV2	CASRTHSRDTQYF	TGTGCCAGCAGAACCCATTCCCGGGATACGCAGTATTTT
TRBJ1-2	.	.	TRBV5-1	CASRAQQGIYGYTF	TGCGCCAGCAGAGCCCAGCAGGGGATCTATGGCTACACCTTC
TRBJ2-3	once	.	TRBV5-1	CASSLPGEPDTQYF	TGCGCCAGCAGCTTGCCGGGGGAACCAGATACGCAGTATTTT
TRBJ1-1	.	.	TRBV23-1	CASSQSCTGHLNTEAFF	TGCGCCAGCAGTCAATCGTGTACAGGTCATCTGAACACTGAAGCTTTCTTT
TRBJ1-2	.	TRBD1	TRBV30	CAWSLDRRQYGYTF	TGTGCCTGGAGTTTGGACAGGCGACAGTATGGCTACACCTTC
TRBJ2-1	.	.	TRBV4-2	CASSQDFRDEQFF	TGTGCCAGCAGCCAAGATTTTCGGGATGAGCAGTTCTTC
TRBJ2-7	once	.	TRBV6-5	CAGTFSAGGGYEQYF	TGTGCCGGAACATTTAGTGCCGGTGGCGGCTACGAGCAGTACTTC
TRBJ2-1	once	.	TRBV29-1	CSVNIPGADVQFF	TGCAGCGTTAATATCCCGGGTGCGGATGTGCAGTTCTTC
TRBJ1-1	.	TRBD1	TRBV7-9	CASSSRTGTNTEAFF	TGTGCCAGCAGCTCCAGGACAGGGACGAACACTGAAGCTTTCTTT
TRBJ1-1	.	.	TRBV19	CASSILTDPNTEAFF	TGTGCCAGTAGTATCCTAACAGATCCGAACACTGAAGCTTTCTTT
TRBJ1-3	.	.	TRBV4-1	CASSQGLARSSGNTIYF	TGCGCCAGCAGCCAGGGGCTGGCTCGCAGCTCTGGAAACACCATATATTTT
TRBJ2-2	.	.	TRBV7-2	CASSLIRDTGELFF	TGTGCCAGCAGCTTAATCCGGGACACCGGGGAGCTGTTTTTT
TRBJ2-5	.	.	TRBV29-1	CSSPGAGTQETQYF	TGCAGCTCCCCCGGGGCAGGGACACAAGAGACCCAGTACTTC
TRBJ1-4	.	TRBD1	TRBV30	CAWGPLWPGQGGEKLFF	TGTGCCTGGGGGCCCCTATGGCCGGGACAGGGAGGTGAAAAACTGTTTTTT